This entry features one TCR beta chain sequence. Its antigen is still unknown. The table came from immunoSEQ multiplex PCR; TCRdb's copy has only in-frame clones and leaves some out. Of fewer than 400,000 clones listed, 86% were seen once; the top ten hold more than 0.8%. The data are from a study of cytomegalovirus exposure and HLA in healthy donors. The study's findings and limits: Both high specificity and high sensitivity reportedly marked the classifier's diagnosis of cytomegalovirus status. CMV antigen specificity of a few CMV-associated chains was confirmed in vitro.

Donors were drawn from the 120-subject validation cohort, separate from the approximately 620-subject first cohort. This clonotype was sampled from a woman younger than 35 in good health and CMV-seronegative. The sample comprised PBMCs.

The CDR3 reads CASSLQRGLAELSSTDTQYF. The DNA of the CDR3 is TGCGCCAGCAGCTTGCAAAGAGGACTAGCGGAACTTTCTAGCACAGATACGCAGTATTTT. The V and J genes are TRBV5-1 and TRBJ2-3, with TRBD2 identical over 10 bases. V lost 1 base and J lost 0; bases outside the gene matches: 14. The CDR3 totals 20 residues. From germline, CDR1 is SGHRS and CDR2 YFSETQ.